The count of the clone carrying this T cell receptor (beta chain) is one. The CDR3 end shows no conserved phenylalanine or tryptophan, and so a read error is likely. The limits of the CDR3 on the DNA are not certain, so only TCRdb's listed CDR3 is given. The CDR3 comprises 15 residues, both ends counted. Looked up from germline, CDR1 is LGHDT and CDR2 is YNNKEL (reference sequence). This sample is drawn from a study of control samples from healthy donors and cancer patients. Profiling relied on immunoSEQ multiplex PCR, and the TCRdb table lists in-frame clones only, not all of them. The sample contains over 30,000 clones, more than 85% of which appear only once.

Sequenced: PBMCs. The sequence derives from a woman between 35 and 50 years old with lung cancer. The chain is built from TRBV3-1 (or the pseudogene TRBV3-2) and TRBJ2-7; no DNA check was done on the table's D call, TRBD2. This CDR3 is CASSQGGGLGSAVVL.